The rows below give T cell receptor beta chains drawn from one sample of a study of T cells in Graves' hyperthyroidism and ophthalmopathy. MiXCR, applied by TCRdb to the multiplex PCR reads, yields one record per CDR3 protein. The sample gives 500,000 to 650,000 distinct CDR3 sequences, 17% of which show up once; roughly 18% is in the top ten. Specimen: blood. The receptors stem from a woman aged 18 to 35 with Graves' ophthalmopathy. Each CDR3 is given with its conserved first and last residue. The D gene is left open where the match is weak. Clone size is not always given. Where it is, it says once, few, many or a class for expanded clones.

d_gene,abundance,v_gene,j_gene,CDR3aa,CDR3nt
-,-,TRBV5-6,TRBJ2-5,CASSMAREETQYF,TGTGCCAGCAGCATGGCCAGGGAAGAGACCCAGTACTTC
TRBD1,many,TRBV5-1,TRBJ2-7,CASSRDRAGPYEQYF,TGCGCCAGCAGCCGGGACAGGGCCGGCCCCTACGAGCAGTACTTC
-,many,TRBV12-3/TRBV12-4,TRBJ1-5,CASGGGNQPQHF,TGTGCCAGCGGGGGGGGCAATCAGCCCCAGCATTTT
-,few,TRBV14,TRBJ2-2,CASSQAPPGENTGELFF,TGTGCCAGCAGCCAAGCCCCCCCAGGGGAGAACACCGGGGAGCTGTTTTTT
TRBD1,-,TRBV7-2,TRBJ2-5,CASSSGTGLETQYF,TGTGCCAGCAGCTCCGGGACAGGGCTAGAGACCCAGTACTTC
-,-,TRBV5-1,TRBJ1-2,CASSVFSGYGHTF,TGTGCCAGCAGCGTATTTTCGGGATATGGCCACACCTTC
TRBD1,-,TRBV6-1,TRBJ1-3,CASSGRQGGNTIYF,TGTGCCAGCAGTGGGCGACAGGGTGGAAACACCATATATTTT
-,many,TRBV2,TRBJ1-2,CASRTPAGSYGYTF,TGTGCCAGCAGGACCCCAGCGGGCTCCTATGGCTACACCTTC
-,-,TRBV6-6,TRBJ2-7,CASSYSRSLPSSYEQYF,TGTGCCAGCAGTTACTCGAGGTCCCTACCGAGTTCCTACGAGCAGTACTTC
-,-,TRBV4-3,TRBJ2-7,CASSHNNIDEQYF,TGCGCCAGCAGCCATAACAACATCGACGAGCAGTACTTC
-,many,TRBV29-1,TRBJ1-1,CSVEGPNTEAFF,TGCAGCGTTGAAGGACCGAACACTGAAGCTTTCTTT
TRBD1,many,TRBV29-1,TRBJ1-2,CSVTTGTGALYGYTF,TGCAGCGTTACAACCGGGACAGGGGCGCTGTATGGCTACACCTTC
TRBD2,-,TRBV5-4,TRBJ2-2,CASSSRTSGGNTGELFF,TGTGCCAGCAGCTCCCGGACTAGCGGGGGGAACACCGGGGAGCTGTTTTTT
-,many,TRBV11-2,TRBJ2-1,CASSLGGGKSSYNEQFF,TGTGCCAGCAGCTTAGGCGGTGGCAAAAGCTCCTACAATGAGCAGTTCTTC
-,few,TRBV6-5,TRBJ2-7,CASSYVSGGSYEQYF,TGTGCCAGCAGTTACGTGTCCGGGGGCTCCTACGAGCAGTACTTC
TRBD1,many,TRBV2,TRBJ1-2,CASRQGEGYGYTF,TGTGCCAGCAGGCAGGGGGAAGGCTATGGCTACACCTTC
-,few,TRBV7-7,TRBJ1-2,CAVREGDGYTF,TGTGCTGTCAGGGAGGGGGATGGCTACACCTTC
-,many,TRBV11-2,TRBJ2-7,CASSAGLYEQYF,TGTGCCAGCAGCGCTGGACTGTACGAGCAGTACTTC
TRBD1,-,TRBV28,TRBJ1-4,CASKIGTGIYEKLFF,TGTGCCAGCAAGATCGGGACAGGGATTTATGAAAAACTGTTTTTT
TRBD2,few,TRBV9,TRBJ2-3,CASSPGLAGRTALVDTQYF,TGTGCCAGCAGCCCGGGACTAGCGGGTCGAACGGCGCTGGTGGATACGCAGTATTTT
-,many,TRBV12-3/TRBV12-4,TRBJ1-1,CASTNGEAFF,TGTGCCAGCACCAATGGTGAAGCTTTCTTT
-,many,TRBV3-1,TRBJ1-1,CASSQGHLNTEAFF,TGTGCCAGCAGCCAGGGACACTTGAACACTGAAGCTTTCTTT
-,many,TRBV7-8,TRBJ2-7,CASSFRETYEQYF,TGTGCCAGCAGCTTTAGGGAGACCTACGAGCAGTACTTC
-,many,TRBV6-2/TRBV6-3,TRBJ2-7,CASRPSRASSYEQYF,TGTGCCAGCAGGCCCTCTAGGGCAAGCTCCTACGAGCAGTACTTC
-,many,TRBV10-3,TRBJ2-5,CAISEGVSGDQETQYF,TGTGCCATCAGTGAGGGGGTTTCGGGTGACCAAGAGACCCAGTACTTC
-,-,TRBV6-1,TRBJ2-3,CASSDGWGTATDTQYF,TGTGCCAGCAGTGACGGGTGGGGGACCGCCACAGATACGCAGTATTTT
TRBD2,few,TRBV30,TRBJ2-5,CACRRAGGPGETQYF,TGTGCCTGTAGGAGGGCGGGAGGGCCAGGGGAGACCCAGTACTTC
TRBD2,many,TRBV5-1,TRBJ2-1,CASSLRLAGALDNEQFF,TGCGCCAGCAGCTTAAGACTAGCGGGGGCGCTGGACAATGAGCAGTTCTTC
-,many,TRBV6-1,TRBJ1-2,CASSLGGYTF,TGTGCCAGCAGTCTTGGGGGCTACACCTTC
TRBD2,many,TRBV20-1,TRBJ2-7,CSAKLAGGSYEQYF,TGCAGTGCCAAACTAGCGGGAGGTTCCTACGAGCAGTACTTC
TRBD1,many,TRBV28,TRBJ1-2,CASSFPGQGGGYGYTF,TGTGCCAGCAGTTTTCCGGGACAGGGTGGGGGCTATGGCTACACCTTC
-,many,TRBV30,TRBJ1-2,CAWSTRFDYGYTF,TGTGCCTGGAGTACCCGTTTCGACTATGGCTACACCTTC
-,-,TRBV5-6,TRBJ2-7,CASSLGGEVEQYF,TGTGCCAGCAGCTTGGGGGGAGAGGTCGAGCAGTACTTC
-,few,TRBV28,TRBJ1-5,CASRAGLINQPQHF,TGTGCCAGCAGGGCGGGACTTATTAATCAGCCCCAGCATTTT
-,-,TRBV11-2,TRBJ1-5,CASSLDGKWNQPQHF,TGTGCCAGCAGCTTAGATGGCAAGTGGAATCAGCCCCAGCATTTT
-,many,TRBV13,TRBJ2-7,CASSGPTYEQYF,TGTGCCAGCAGCGGGCCAACCTACGAGCAGTACTTC
-,many,TRBV3-1,TRBJ1-6,CASSPLGPGSNSPLHF,TGTGCCAGCAGCCCACTCGGGCCGGGCTCCAATTCACCCCTCCACTTT
TRBD2,few,TRBV6-1,TRBJ2-1,CASSSGLPRLDNEQFF,TGTGCCAGCAGTTCGGGACTACCTAGGTTGGACAATGAGCAGTTCTTC
-,-,TRBV6-2/TRBV6-3,TRBJ2-3,CASTQWGGHYTDTQYF,TGTGCCAGCACCCAATGGGGGGGACATTACACAGATACGCAGTATTTT
TRBD2,many,TRBV28,TRBJ2-7,CASSPGGGRANEQYF,TGTGCCAGCAGCCCCGGGGGCGGGAGGGCTAACGAGCAGTACTTC